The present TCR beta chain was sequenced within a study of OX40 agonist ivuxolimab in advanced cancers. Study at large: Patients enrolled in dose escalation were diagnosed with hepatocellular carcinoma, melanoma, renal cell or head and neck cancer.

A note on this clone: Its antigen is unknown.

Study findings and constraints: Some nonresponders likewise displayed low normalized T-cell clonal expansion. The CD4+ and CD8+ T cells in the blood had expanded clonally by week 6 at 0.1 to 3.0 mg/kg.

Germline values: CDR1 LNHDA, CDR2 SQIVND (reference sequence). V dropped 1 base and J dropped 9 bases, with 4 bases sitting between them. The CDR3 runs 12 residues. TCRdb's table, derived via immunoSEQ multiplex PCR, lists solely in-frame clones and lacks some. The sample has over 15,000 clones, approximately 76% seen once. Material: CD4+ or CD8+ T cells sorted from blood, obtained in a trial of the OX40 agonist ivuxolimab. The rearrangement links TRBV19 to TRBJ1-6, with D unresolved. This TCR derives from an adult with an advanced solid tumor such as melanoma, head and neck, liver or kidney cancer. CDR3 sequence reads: CASSIGGSPLHF. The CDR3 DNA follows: TGTGCCAGTAGTATAGGGGGTTCACCCCTCCACTTT.